What follows describes a single T cell receptor beta chain. Its antigen remains unidentified. This sample was included in a study of T cells in Graves' hyperthyroidism and ophthalmopathy. Whole-study results and caveats: Researchers report that a 13 V-J model separated ophthalmopathy from stable hyperthyroidism.

Exclusion followed for patients with uncontrolled infection, other autoimmune disease, pregnancy or lactation. Each diagnosis drew on symptoms, thyroxine, TRAb, thyroid ultrasound and orbital computed tomography findings. Isolation of PBMCs was performed on 8 to 10 ml fresh peripheral blood. CDR1 and CDR2 (germline): DFQATT, SNEGSKA (reference sequence). Trimming took 5 bases from V and 4 from J; bases not matched to a gene: 8. The CDR3 runs 15 residues. RNA transcripts provided the source from which TCR beta CDR3 regions were amplified. The HTBI primer set was used in a first-round RT-PCR of the TCR CDR3. TCRdb redid the calling of the multiplex PCR reads with MiXCR, one entry per CDR3 protein. The table shows over 300,000 distinct CDR3 sequences, with over 11% occurring only once.

The sample consisted of blood. The sequence was obtained from a woman aged 55-75 years with Graves' hyperthyroidism. J is TRBJ2-3 and V is TRBV20-1; 11 bases line up with TRBD2. The CDR3: CSAGRLAGWADTQYF. In DNA form, the CDR3 reads TGCAGTGCTGGGAGACTAGCGGGATGGGCAGATACGCAGTATTTT.